This T cell receptor beta chain was sequenced for a study of T cell responses to AZD1222 COVID-19 vaccine. Study-level background: Pooling covered second doses at about 4 or about 12 weeks.

Study-wide findings and caveats: Two AZD1222 administrations were followed by greater Spike-specific TCR breadth and depth. Clonal diversity may have been underestimated, and the donors were mostly white British, with more females than males.

V was clipped by 9 bases and J by 7 bases; unmatched bases: 4. The CDR3 has 13 amino acids. Germline loops: CDR1 LNHDA, CDR2 SQIVND (reference sequence). Assay used: immunoSEQ multiplex PCR; TCRdb lists only in-frame clones, some missing. The sample includes 95,000 to 150,000 clones, over 75% seen only once; the top ten take roughly 1.1%. In the case of this clone: Its cognate antigen is unknown.

The source is an adult in good health. The specimen comprised peripheral blood, sampled on day 0 of AZD1222 vaccination. The chain recombines TRBV19 with TRBJ1-6; 9 bases are shared with TRBD1. The DNA for the CDR3 is TGTGCCAGCACCGGGACAGGGAATTCACCCCTCCACTTT. It is translated as CASTGTGNSPLHF.